These 9 T cell receptor beta chains were all obtained from the same sample, sequenced in a study of T cell changes during pregnancy in multiple sclerosis. Some clones are missing from TCRdb's copy, which holds only in-frame ones; the method was immunoSEQ multiplex PCR. Of 50,000 to 60,000 clones in the sample, about 90% were seen once. Sequenced here: CD4+ T cells from peripheral blood mononuclear cells, sampled after pregnancy. The origin of the receptors is a female donor in good health, enrolled as a control in a pregnancy study.

The chain employs TRBV4-3 and TRBJ1-2, with 7 bases aligning to TRBD1. V gave up 0 bases and J gave up 1 base; unmatched junction bases: 2. The V gene's germline CDR1 is LGHNA and CDR2 YSLEER. The CDR3 spans 15 residues. CDR3 nucleotides: TGCGCCAGCAGCCAAGAGTCAGGGGGTAACTATGGCTACACCTTC. As protein: CASSQESGGNYGYTF.

The chain joins TRBV15 to TRBJ2-2, with D perhaps matching TRBD2 (6 bases). With 4 bases removed from V and 5 bases from J, the gap between germline ends came to 11 bases. This CDR3 is built from 14 residues. Germline CDR1 and CDR2: LNHNV and YYDKDF (reference sequence). The CDR3 protein is CATSNLASTGELFF. The CDR3 nucleotides are TGTGCCACCAGCAACCTAGCGTCGACCGGGGAGCTGTTTTTT.

The gene calls are TRBV2 and TRBJ1-4; no reliable D call. Per germline, CDR1 SNHLY and CDR2 FYNNEI. V lost 7 bases to trimming and J lost 3 bases, with 12 bases between them. The CDR3 spans 14 residues. CDR3 residues: CASMRGGANEKLFF. CDR3 nucleotides: TGTGCCAGCATGCGAGGCGGAGCTAATGAAAAACTGTTTTTT.

V and J are TRBV14 and TRBJ2-3; 11 bases map to TRBD1. CDR3 size: 18 residues. V was clipped by 3 bases and J by 1 base; unmatched bases: 9. The germline V gene encodes CDR1 SGHDN and CDR2 FVKESK. DNA for the CDR3: TGTGCCAGCAGCCAGCGTTGGACAGGGGGCAAGGGCACAGATACGCAGTATTTT. Its translation is CASSQRWTGGKGTDTQYF.

The rearrangement joins TRBV5-6 to TRBJ2-7, with 12 bases identical to TRBD1. Germline CDR1 is SGHDT and CDR2 is YYEEEE. The CDR3 is 16 residues long. J was trimmed by 6 bases and V by 1 base; bases with no gene match: 8. The CDR3 bases are TGTGCCAGCAGCTTGCGCGGGGGGACAGGGGGCGGCGAGCAGTACTTC. It specifies CASSLRGGTGGGEQYF.

This clone occurred once. This rearrangement joins TRBV5-1 to TRBJ2-1, with 10 bases identical to TRBD2. This CDR3 contains 16 residues. The germline gives CDR1 SGHRS, CDR2 YFSETQ. After removal of 0 bases from V and 9 bases from J, the junction contained 9 bases not matched to a gene. CDR3 DNA: TGCGCCAGCAGCTTGGCGGAGCGGGGGGGAGAAGGTGAGCAGTTCTTC. As protein: CASSLAERGGEGEQFF.

The chain couples TRBV7-3 to TRBJ1-2; D gene ambiguous. The CDR3 is 13 amino acids. The germline CDR1 and CDR2 sequences are SGHTA and FQGTGA. V was clipped by 7 bases and J by 4 bases, with 13 bases between them. CDR3 coding DNA: TGTGCCAGCATCGCCGTGTACTTCTATGGCTACACCTTC. This codes for CASIAVYFYGYTF.

This clone has a single count. The chain is built from TRBV5-1 and TRBJ1-4, with D unclear. CDR3 length: 13 amino acids. The germline CDR1 and CDR2 sequences are SGHRS and YFSETQ. V was trimmed by 4 bases and J by 5 bases, leaving 9 bases between them. CDR3 amino acids: CASSELVNEKLFF. The CDR3 DNA follows: TGCGCCAGCAGCGAATTAGTAAATGAAAAACTGTTTTTT.

CDR3 coding DNA: TGTGCCAGCAGGCTCGAGGGTAGGGGGCTACCCTCATACGAGCAGTACTTC. Its translation: CASRLEGRGLPSYEQYF. This chain links TRBV7-8 with TRBJ2-7; 7 bases are a match to TRBD1. V shed 6 bases and J 4 bases; nucleotides not matched to a gene: 18. Looked up from germline, CDR1 is SGHVS and CDR2 is FQNEAQ. The CDR3 totals 17 residues.